This is a list of T cell receptor beta chains from one sample in a study of immune evolution from preneoplasia to lung adenocarcinoma. TCRdb keeps only in-frame clones here, not all; method: immunoSEQ multiplex PCR. The sample includes approximately 3,000 clones, approximately 90% of them seen just once. The sequenced material came from FFPE invasive lung adenocarcinoma tissue. The receptors originated from a person aged 70 to 85 with invasive lung adenocarcinoma. The CDR3 runs from the conserved cysteine through the conserved F or W. The D gene is left open where the match is weak. Only some rows state a clone size, as once, few, many or a class for expanded clones.

D: NA; J: TRBJ2-3; size: NA; V: TRBV6-6; CDR3: CASRRGITGAKDTQYF; DNA: TGTGCCAGCAGGAGGGGAATAACGGGGGCCAAAGATACGCAGTATTTT
D: NA; J: TRBJ1-1; size: NA; V: TRBV30; CDR3: CAWTEGHNLAVTEAFF; DNA: TGTGCCTGGACCGAGGGACACAACTTGGCGGTGACTGAAGCTTTCTTT
D: TRBD2; J: TRBJ2-1; size: NA; V: TRBV11-2; CDR3: CASTPLAGGLNEQFF; DNA: TGTGCCAGCACCCCACTAGCGGGGGGGCTAAATGAGCAGTTCTTC
D: NA; J: TRBJ1-1; size: NA; V: TRBV11-2; CDR3: CASSLPRGVKAFF; DNA: TGTGCCAGCAGCCTCCCACGGGGGGTAAAAGCTTTCTTT
D: TRBD1; J: TRBJ2-2; size: once; V: TRBV11-1; CDR3: CASSSSRQGRAGELFF; DNA: TGTGCCAGCAGCTCAAGTCGACAGGGACGGGCCGGGGAGCTGTTTTTT
D: TRBD1; J: TRBJ2-6; size: NA; V: TRBV15; CDR3: CATSSPGQGVGANVLTF; DNA: TGTGCCACCAGCAGCCCGGGACAGGGGGTTGGGGCCAACGTCCTGACTTTC
D: NA; J: TRBJ2-5; size: NA; V: TRBV9; CDR3: CASSAWDGLKGGETQYF; DNA: TGTGCCAGCAGCGCGTGGGACGGCCTAAAGGGGGGAGAGACCCAGTACTTC
D: NA; J: TRBJ2-7; size: NA; V: TRBV6-1; CDR3: CAIQSFAGATYEQYF; DNA: TGTGCCATCCAATCTTTTGCAGGGGCAACCTACGAGCAGTACTTC
D: NA; J: TRBJ2-2; size: NA; V: TRBV18; CDR3: CASSPPSNTGELFF; DNA: TGTGCCAGCTCACCACCGTCGAACACCGGGGAGCTGTTTTTT
D: TRBD1; J: TRBJ2-3; size: NA; V: TRBV14; CDR3: CASSHRTGTGFGDTQYF; DNA: TGTGCCAGCAGCCACCGAACCGGGACAGGGTTTGGAGATACGCAGTATTTT
D: NA; J: TRBJ2-3; size: NA; V: TRBV5-4; CDR3: CASRDYNPTDTQYF; DNA: TGTGCCAGCAGGGACTACAATCCCACAGATACGCAGTATTTT
D: NA; J: TRBJ1-5; size: NA; V: TRBV7-2; CDR3: CASSLSGQANQPQHF; DNA: TGTGCCAGCAGCCTTTCGGGGCAGGCTAATCAGCCCCAGCATTTT
D: NA; J: TRBJ1-2; size: NA; V: TRBV14; CDR3: CASSQGQGFGGYTF; DNA: TGTGCCAGCAGCCAAGGGCAGGGGTTTGGAGGCTACACCTTC
D: TRBD2; J: TRBJ2-1; size: NA; V: TRBV27; CDR3: CASSGTSGSPYNEQFF; DNA: TGTGCCAGCAGTGGTACAAGCGGGAGCCCATACAATGAGCAGTTCTTC
D: NA; J: TRBJ2-7; size: NA; V: TRBV10-1; CDR3: CASIPFSIFYEQYF; DNA: TGCGCCAGCATCCCCTTTAGCATCTTTTACGAGCAGTACTTC
D: TRBD1; J: TRBJ1-2; size: NA; V: TRBV10-3; CDR3: CAIRLQGADGYTF; DNA: TGTGCCATCAGGCTACAGGGGGCGGATGGCTACACCTTC